The 24 T cell receptor beta chains below were found in one sample sequenced in a study of cytomegalovirus exposure and HLA in healthy donors. 13 Jbeta primers and 60 Vbeta primers were used for the PCR. The table came from immunoSEQ multiplex PCR; TCRdb's copy has only in-frame clones and leaves some out. In the table there are under 120,000 clones, less than 80% of which are singletons. Sequencing was performed on PBMCs. The receptors here all came from a woman between 35 and 50 years old in good health and CMV-seronegative.

Here the CDR3 reads CASSSAGTASEIADTQYF. The CDR3, as DNA: TGCGCCAGCAGCTCGGCGGGGACAGCTTCAGAGATAGCAGATACGCAGTATTTT. J is TRBJ2-3 and V is TRBV5-1; D may be TRBD1 (7 bases). Germline values: CDR1 SGHRS, CDR2 YFSETQ. The CDR3 covers 18 residues. Deletions cut 3 bases from V and 4 bases from J, with 24 bases between.

For this clone: This could be a read error, since a much larger clone is one nucleotide away. This sample includes further DNA sequences coding for the same CDR3. The V gene is TRBV4-3, the J gene TRBJ1-1, with D unresolved. This CDR3 is built from 15 residues. Germline CDR1 LGHNA, CDR2 YSLEER. V was cut by 0 bases and J by 0 bases, with 8 bases left in between. The CDR3 nucleotides read TGCGCCAGCAGCCAAGATCGGGGTTTGAACACTGAAGCTTTCTTT. It is translated as CASSQDRGLNTEAFF.

The chain recombines TRBV7-2 with TRBJ2-7; 7 bases fit TRBD2. Germline loops: CDR1 SGHTA, CDR2 FQGNSA. V trimming: 5 bases; J trimming: 5 bases; junction bases outside the gene matches: 6. The CDR3 is 13 amino acids. The CDR3 sequence is CASSTAGVDEQYF. The CDR3 DNA sequence: TGTGCCAGCAGCACCGCGGGGGTGGACGAGCAGTACTTC.

This chain uses TRBV29-1 with TRBJ2-1, with 15 positions matching TRBD2. CDR3 size: 14 residues. Germline CDR1 and CDR2: SQVTM and ANQGSEA. The junction had 4 bases not matched to a gene; V was cut back by 4 bases and J by 9 bases. Written as DNA, the CDR3 is TGCAGCGTTGCCCCGGGACTAGCGGGAGGTGAGCAGTTCTTC. The encoded protein is CSVAPGLAGGEQFF.

The rearrangement uses TRBV18 and TRBJ1-4, with D unclear. Germline V gene sequence: CDR1 KGHSH, CDR2 LQKENI. The CDR3 covers 17 residues. Trimming took 1 base from V and 0 from J, leaving 12 bases between them. The CDR3 sequence is CASSPLGLTATNEKLFF. CDR3 coding DNA: TGTGCCAGCTCACCACTTGGTCTGACTGCAACTAATGAAAAACTGTTTTTT.

By proportion, this clone is medium-sized. The genes are TRBV6-6 and TRBJ2-3; 9 bases fit TRBD2. The CDR3 has 14 amino acids. Germline V gives CDR1 MNHNY, CDR2 SVGAGI (reference sequence). V trimming: 6 bases; J trimming: 3 bases; junction bases outside the gene matches: 4. CDR3 sequence: CASSPSGVTDTQYF. CDR3 coding DNA: TGTGCCAGCAGCCCTAGCGGGGTGACAGATACGCAGTATTTT.

The chain carries TRBV18 and TRBJ1-2; tentative D call: TRBD1 (5 bases). Trimming removed 3 bases from V and 0 bases from J, with 17 bases in between. Germline V gene data show CDR1 as KGHSH and CDR2 as LQKENI. This CDR3 spans 17 amino acids. The CDR3 DNA reads TGTGCCAGCTCACCTTTAATCACGACAGACTCTAACTATGGCTACACCTTC. It yields the protein CASSPLITTDSNYGYTF.

The rearrangement joins TRBV18 to TRBJ2-2; 7 bases are a match to TRBD1. Germline trimming cut 0 bases from V and 5 bases from J; bases unmatched to any gene: 9. In germline, CDR1 is KGHSH, CDR2 LQKENI. The CDR3 contains 17 residues. This CDR3 is CASSPPDRVAITGELFF. Here the CDR3 DNA reads TGTGCCAGCTCACCACCTGACAGGGTTGCGATTACCGGGGAGCTGTTTTTT.

The chain recombines TRBV7-2 with TRBJ1-5, with D uncertain. V was trimmed by 0 bases and J by 2 bases, leaving 8 bases between them. Germline V gene lookup returns CDR1 SGHTA and CDR2 FQGNSA. The CDR3 length is 15 residues. CDR3 sequence: CASSLAGRGNQPQHF. CDR3 nucleotide sequence: TGTGCCAGCAGCTTAGCGGGGAGGGGCAATCAGCCCCAGCATTTT.

CDR3 in DNA: TGTGCCAGTAGGGGACAGGGGAATAATCAGCCCCAGCATTTT. Translation gives CASRGQGNNQPQHF. The rearrangement joins TRBV6-1 to TRBJ1-5; 10 bases align to TRBD1. The CDR3 consists of 14 residues. V lost 9 bases to trimming and J lost 4 bases; unmatched junction nucleotides: 6. The germline gives CDR1 MNHNS, CDR2 SASEGT.

The chain employs TRBV11-2 and TRBJ1-2; D unclear. The germline V gene encodes CDR1 SGHAT and CDR2 FQNNGV. Trimming shortened V by 1 base and J by 1 base, and 7 bases separated the two germline ends. There are 14 residues in the CDR3. CDR3 in DNA: TGTGCCAGCAGCTTAGTCCGGGATAACTATGGCTACACCTTC. It yields the protein CASSLVRDNYGYTF.

The CDR3 loop is CASSLETGENTEAFF. The CDR3 DNA sequence: TGTGCCAGCAGCTTAGAAACAGGGGAGAACACTGAAGCTTTCTTT. J is TRBJ1-1 and V is TRBV11-2, with 7 nucleotides matching TRBD1. The CDR3 extends over 15 amino acids. V lost 0 bases and J lost 1; bases outside the gene matches: 2. Germline CDR1 SGHAT, CDR2 FQNNGV.

V and J are TRBV28 and TRBJ2-7; 13 positions agree with TRBD2. In germline, CDR1 is MDHEN, CDR2 SYDVKM. This CDR3 has 16 residues. V trimming: 6 bases; J trimming: 0 bases; junction bases outside the gene matches: 5. This CDR3 is CASRAGTSGVSYEQYF. The DNA of the CDR3 is TGTGCCAGCAGAGCCGGGACTAGCGGGGTCTCCTACGAGCAGTACTTC.

CDR3 DNA sequence: TGTGCCTGGAGTGTACGGCGGGGGGCGTTAGATACGCAGTATTTT. Its translation is CAWSVRRGALDTQYF. The chain combines TRBV30 with TRBJ2-3; 8 bases align to TRBD2. The CDR3 runs 15 residues. The germline gives CDR1 GTSNPN, CDR2 SVGIG (reference sequence). Losses at the gene ends were 0 bases for V and 5 bases for J; bases not matched to a gene: 7.

This chain joins TRBV4-2 and TRBJ2-5; tentatively, D is TRBD1 (6 bases). V lost 4 bases, J lost 5 bases, and 14 bases lay in between. From germline, CDR1 is LGHNA and CDR2 YNFKEQ. This CDR3 comprises 14 residues. As DNA, the CDR3 is TGTGCCAGCAGCCCTAGAGAGAGGGGGGAGACCCAGTACTTC. Translation: CASSPRERGETQYF.

Worth noting for this clone: A read error may produce the germline difference seen at one junction end. J is TRBJ2-7 and V is TRBV7-9; 7 positions agree with TRBD1. This CDR3 is 15 amino acids long. Germline V gives CDR1 SEHNR, CDR2 FQNEAQ (reference sequence). CDR3 nucleotide sequence: TGTTCCAGCAGCTACCAGGACAGGCCTTACTACGAGCAGTACTTC. It translates to CSSSYQDRPYYEQYF.

The chain joins TRBV6-4 to TRBJ1-5; D remains unclear. The CDR3 contains 14 residues. V was clipped by 8 bases and J by 3 bases, with 14 bases between them. Looked up from germline, CDR1 is MRHNA and CDR2 is SNTAGT. CDR3 DNA: TGTGCCAGCTCTCAGAGGGAGAACAATCAGCCCCAGCATTTT. Translation gives CASSQRENNQPQHF.

CDR3 DNA sequence: TGTGCCTGGATCAGACAGCTAGATGAAGCTTTCTTT. It codes for CAWIRQLDEAFF. The V call is TRBV30, the J call TRBJ1-1; tentatively, D is TRBD1 (5 bases). The CDR3 has 12 residues. V lost 4 bases and J 7 bases, leaving 13 bases between the germline ends. Germline loops: CDR1 GTSNPN, CDR2 SVGIG (reference sequence).

The chain combines TRBV7-9 with TRBJ2-1, with 9 bases identical to TRBD2. The germline gives CDR1 SEHNR, CDR2 FQNEAQ (reference sequence). Trimming took 5 bases from V and 4 from J; bases not matched to a gene: 6. This CDR3 is built from 15 residues. The CDR3 loop reads CASSPRTSVYNEQFF. In DNA form, the CDR3 reads TGTGCCAGCAGCCCCCGGACTAGCGTATACAATGAGCAGTTCTTC.

In nucleotides, the CDR3 is TGTGCCAGTACCCCCCGGGGGGGCGCCGATCAGCCCCAGCATTTT. Its protein is CASTPRGGADQPQHF. The genes are TRBV19 and TRBJ1-5; D perhaps matches TRBD1 (6 bases). V gave up 7 bases and J gave up 5 bases, with 18 bases separating them. Germline CDR1 and CDR2: LNHDA and SQIVND (reference sequence). There are 15 residues in the CDR3.

There are a few counts of this clone. This rearrangement joins TRBV7-2 to TRBJ2-4; 7 bases match TRBD2. V lost 1 base, J lost 8 bases, and 11 bases stayed unmatched. CDR1 SGHTA and CDR2 FQGNSA come from the germline V gene. The CDR3 is 16 amino acids. This CDR3 reads CASSLGFGGGGDIQYF. The CDR3 coding sequence is TGTGCCAGCAGCTTAGGGTTTGGGGGGGGAGGAGACATTCAGTACTTC. Full variable domain (missing parts from reference TRBV7-2 and TRBJ2-4): GAGVSQSPSNKVTEKGKDVELRCDPISGHTALYWYRQSLGQGLEFLIYFQGNSAPDKSGLPSDRFSAERTGGSVSTLTIQRTQQEDSAVYLCASSLGFGGGGDIQYFGAGTRLSVL.

The chain couples TRBV28 to TRBJ2-7; 8 bases match TRBD1. The CDR3 loop spans 15 amino acids. The junction had 8 bases not matched to a gene; V was cut back by 6 bases and J by 1 base. Germline values: CDR1 MDHEN, CDR2 SYDVKM. For the CDR3, the DNA is TGTGCCAGCAGCCCTACCGGGACAGGATCCTACGAGCAGTACTTC. This codes for CASSPTGTGSYEQYF.

This rearrangement joins TRBV18 to TRBJ2-3; the D is unclear. In germline, CDR1 is KGHSH, CDR2 LQKENI. Trimming took off 4 bases at V and 5 bases at J, with 7 bases between the two ends. The CDR3 sequence is 12 residues long. The DNA for the CDR3 is TGTGCCAGCTCACTCCCCGGAGATACGCAGTATTTT. Its protein is CASSLPGDTQYF.

The chain recombines TRBV4-3 with TRBJ1-6, with 11 positions matching TRBD1. Trimming took 3 bases from V and 5 from J; bases not matched to a gene: 9. Germline V lookup: CDR1 LGHNA, CDR2 YSLEER. This CDR3 spans 18 amino acids. CDR3 protein: CASSQGNRGQGDNSPLHF. The CDR3, as DNA: TGCGCCAGCAGCCAGGGTAACCGGGGACAGGGGGATAATTCACCCCTCCACTTT.